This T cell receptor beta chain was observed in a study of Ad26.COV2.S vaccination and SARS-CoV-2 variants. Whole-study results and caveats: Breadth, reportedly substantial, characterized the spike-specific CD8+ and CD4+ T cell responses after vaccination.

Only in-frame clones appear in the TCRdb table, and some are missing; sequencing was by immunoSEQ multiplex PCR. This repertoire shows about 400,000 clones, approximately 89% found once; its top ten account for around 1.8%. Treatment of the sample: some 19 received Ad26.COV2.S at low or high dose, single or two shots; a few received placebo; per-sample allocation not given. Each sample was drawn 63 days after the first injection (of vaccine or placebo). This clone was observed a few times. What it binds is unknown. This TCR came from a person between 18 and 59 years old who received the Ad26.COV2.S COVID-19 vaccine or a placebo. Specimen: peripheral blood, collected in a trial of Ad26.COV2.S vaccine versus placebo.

The CDR3 DNA sequence: TGTGCCAGCAGCCCCCGTACCTACAACTATGGCTACACCTTC. This translates into CASSPRTYNYGYTF. This chain joins TRBV3-1 (or the pseudogene TRBV3-2) and TRBJ1-2; D remains unclear. Germline CDR1 and CDR2: LGHDT and YNNKEL (reference sequence). Trimming stripped 4 bases from V and 2 bases from J, with 11 bases between. The CDR3 covers 14 residues.